Each of the 4 T cell receptor beta chains below was sequenced from the same sample in a study of T cells and copy number aberrations in small-cell lung cancer. The data were produced by immunoSEQ multiplex PCR, yet TCRdb's version contains in-frame clones alone and is incomplete. This table holds 9,400 or so clones, about 80% found once. Sequenced: normal tissue next to the tumor. These TCRs come from a man aged 55 to 70 with small cell lung cancer.

The chain is built from TRBV5-6 and TRBJ2-5, with D perhaps matching TRBD2 (6 bases). This CDR3 has 15 residues. Germline lookup yields CDR1 SGHDT and CDR2 YYEEEE. V was clipped by 4 bases and J by 4 bases, with 17 bases between them. The CDR3 nucleotides are TGTGCCAGCAGCCTGCGAAGACTGGGGGGAGAGACCCAGTACTTC. Translated, it gives CASSLRRLGGETQYF.

This clone has just a few counts. V gene TRBV6-1 combines with J gene TRBJ1-5, with D possibly matching TRBD1 (5 bases). Trimming stripped 1 base from V and 6 bases from J, with 28 bases between. Germline loops: CDR1 MNHNS, CDR2 SASEGT. The CDR3 runs 20 residues. Written as DNA, the CDR3 is TGTGCCAGCAGTGAAGAAGAATTTGGGGGTAGGGGCATAATAGGTCAGCCCCAGCATTTT. Translation: CASSEEEFGGRGIIGQPQHF.

V is TRBV2 and J is TRBJ2-1; D perhaps matches TRBD1 (5 bases). The length of the CDR3 is 14 residues. Germline loops: CDR1 SNHLY, CDR2 FYNNEI. V lost 7 bases and J lost 9, with 19 bases in between. The CDR3 region is CASKENVGVGEQFF. The CDR3 region has the DNA TGTGCCAGCAAAGAGAATGTAGGGGTGGGTGAGCAGTTCTTC. Drawing the rest from reference TRBV2 and TRBJ2-1, the complete variable domain is EPEVTQTPSHQVTQMGQEVILRCVPISNHLYFYWYRQILGQKVEFLVSFYNNEISEKSEIFDDQFSVERPDGSNFTLKIRSTKLEDSAMYFCASKENVGVGEQFFGPGTRLTVL.

This clone was recorded a few times. The V call is TRBV7-6, the J call TRBJ2-3; no definite D call. From germline, CDR1 is SGHVS and CDR2 FNYEAQ. The CDR3 is 15 residues long. Trimming cost V 5 bases and J 3 bases, with 15 bases left between them. The CDR3, as DNA: TGTGCCAGCAGCCTCCAACCGGTATCTACAGATACGCAGTATTTT. As protein: CASSLQPVSTDTQYF.